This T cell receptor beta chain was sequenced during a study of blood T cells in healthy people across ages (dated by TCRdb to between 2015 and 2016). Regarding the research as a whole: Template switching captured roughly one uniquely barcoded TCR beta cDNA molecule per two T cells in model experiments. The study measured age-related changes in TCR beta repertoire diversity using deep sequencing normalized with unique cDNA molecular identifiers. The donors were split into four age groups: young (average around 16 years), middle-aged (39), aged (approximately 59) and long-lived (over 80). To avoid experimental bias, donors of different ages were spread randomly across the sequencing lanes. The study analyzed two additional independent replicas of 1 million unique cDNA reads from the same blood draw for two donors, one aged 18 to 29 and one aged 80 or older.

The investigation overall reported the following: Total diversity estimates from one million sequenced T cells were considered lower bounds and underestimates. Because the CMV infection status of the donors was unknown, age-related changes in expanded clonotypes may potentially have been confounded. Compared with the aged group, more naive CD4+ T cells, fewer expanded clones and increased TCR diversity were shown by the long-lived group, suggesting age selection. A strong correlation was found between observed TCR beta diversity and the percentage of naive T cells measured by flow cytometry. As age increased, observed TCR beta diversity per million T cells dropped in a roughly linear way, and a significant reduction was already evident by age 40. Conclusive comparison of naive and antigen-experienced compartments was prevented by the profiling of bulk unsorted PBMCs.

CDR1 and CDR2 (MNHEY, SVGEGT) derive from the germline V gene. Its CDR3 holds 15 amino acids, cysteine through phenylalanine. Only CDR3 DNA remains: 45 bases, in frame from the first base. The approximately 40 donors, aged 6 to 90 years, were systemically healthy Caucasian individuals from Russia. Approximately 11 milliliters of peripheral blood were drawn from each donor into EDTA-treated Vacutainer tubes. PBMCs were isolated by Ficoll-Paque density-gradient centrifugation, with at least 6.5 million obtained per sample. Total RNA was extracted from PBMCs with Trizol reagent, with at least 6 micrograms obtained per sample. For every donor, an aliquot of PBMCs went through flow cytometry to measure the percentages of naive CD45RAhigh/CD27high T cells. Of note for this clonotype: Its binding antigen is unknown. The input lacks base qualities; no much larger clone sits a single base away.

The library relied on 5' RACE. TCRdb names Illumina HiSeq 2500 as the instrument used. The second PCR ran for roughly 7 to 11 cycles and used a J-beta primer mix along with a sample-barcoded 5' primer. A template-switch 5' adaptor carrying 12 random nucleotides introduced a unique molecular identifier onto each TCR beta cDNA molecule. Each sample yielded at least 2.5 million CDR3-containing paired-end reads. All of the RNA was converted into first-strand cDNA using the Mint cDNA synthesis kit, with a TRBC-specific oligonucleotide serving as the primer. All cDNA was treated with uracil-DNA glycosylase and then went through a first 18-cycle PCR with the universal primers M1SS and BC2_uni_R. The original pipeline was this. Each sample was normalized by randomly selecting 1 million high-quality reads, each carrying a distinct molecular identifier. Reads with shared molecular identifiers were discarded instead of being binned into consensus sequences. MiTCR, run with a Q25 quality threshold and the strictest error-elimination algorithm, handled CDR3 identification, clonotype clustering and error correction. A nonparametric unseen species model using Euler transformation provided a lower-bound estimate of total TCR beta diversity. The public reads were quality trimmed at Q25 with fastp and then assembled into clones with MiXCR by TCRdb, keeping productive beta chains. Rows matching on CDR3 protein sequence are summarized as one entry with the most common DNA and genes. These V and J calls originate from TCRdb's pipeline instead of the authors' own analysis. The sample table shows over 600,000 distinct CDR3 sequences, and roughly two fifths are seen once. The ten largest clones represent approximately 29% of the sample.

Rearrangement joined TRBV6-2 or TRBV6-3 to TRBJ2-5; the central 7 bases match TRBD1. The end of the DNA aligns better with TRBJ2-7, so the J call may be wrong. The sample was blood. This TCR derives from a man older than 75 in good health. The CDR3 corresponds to CASRDRTGGHYEQYF. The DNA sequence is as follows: TGTGCCAGCAGGGATAGGACAGGTGGTCACTACGAGCAGTACTTC.